The 25 T cell receptor beta chains given below trace back to one sample, sequenced in a study of regulatory T cells in long-lasting Graves disease. Noted time point: persistent/refractory GD, antithyroid drugs over 5 years with positive TRAb. Construction of the TCR library relied on RNA isolated from PBMCs. Construction of the TCR beta libraries employed iRepertoire HTBI primers in conjunction with Arm-PCR of CDR3 regions. TCRdb fed the multiplex PCR reads into MiXCR, producing one record per CDR3 protein. The repertoire has some 280,000 distinct CDR3 sequences, approximately 20% of them found once; the top ten carry 56%. The starting material was peripheral blood mononuclear cells (PBMCs), obtained when the disease was refractory, from a patient treated with antithyroid drugs. These receptors were taken from a female donor with Graves disease.

This chain uses TRBV18 with TRBJ1-1, with a weak D call TRBD1 (5 bases). V lost 1 base, J lost 3 bases, and 9 bases lay in between. In germline, CDR1 is KGHSH, CDR2 LQKENI. This CDR3 spans 14 amino acids. The CDR3 reads CASSPRDGDTEAFF. The DNA for the CDR3 is TGTGCCAGCTCACCACGGGACGGAGACACTGAAGCTTTCTTT.

This clonotype has ten or more counts. Here the CDR3 reads CASSFGGFVNQPQHF. The CDR3 region has the DNA TGTGCCAGCAGTTTCGGAGGGTTTGTCAATCAGCCCCAGCATTTT. The chain carries TRBV28 and TRBJ1-5; D unclear. Trimming pared 3 bases from V and 3 bases from J, leaving 12 bases between. The CDR3 is 15 amino acids. Germline loops: CDR1 MDHEN, CDR2 SYDVKM.

Concerning this clonotype itself: This sequence may be a read error, since a much larger clone differs from it by one base. This is likely a read error, given that the CDR3 carries no conserved phenylalanine or tryptophan at its end. The chain is built from TRBV7-8 and TRBJ2-7; D not certain. V lost 3 bases and J 4 bases, leaving 13 bases between the germline ends. Germline CDR1 reads SGHVS; CDR2 reads FQNEAQ. This CDR3 contains 14 residues. The CDR3 coding sequence is TGTGCCAGCAGCTTCGGCCTCTTAACTTACGAGCAGTACCTC. Amino acid sequence: CASSFGLLTYEQYL.

This clonotype has only one observation. The chain has TRBV6-2 or TRBV6-3 and TRBJ1-6; D call uncertain. The germline V gene encodes CDR1 MNHEY and CDR2 SVGEGT. V lost 5 bases, J lost 7 bases, and 9 bases lay in between. CDR3 length: 13 amino acids. This CDR3 is CASSDEANSPLHF. As DNA, the CDR3 is TGTGCCAGCAGTGACGAGGCGAATTCACCCCTCCACTTT.

Details on this clonotype: One junction end disagrees with the germline gene, perhaps due to a read error. The chain is built from TRBV28 and TRBJ1-2, with TRBD1 matching 8 bases. The CDR3 contains 11 residues. CDR1 is MDHEN, CDR2 SYDVKM, per germline. CDR3 in DNA: TGTGCCAACAGTTACAGGGGGGGCTACACCTTC. This sequence encodes CANSYRGGYTF.

This clonotype has more than one count but fewer than ten. The chain carries TRBV6-1 and TRBJ2-7, with a tentative D call TRBD2 (6 bases). CDR1 MNHNS and CDR2 SASEGT come from the germline V gene. This CDR3 is built from 14 residues. Trimming stripped 7 bases from V and 5 bases from J, with 18 bases between. CDR3 in DNA: TGTGCCAGCACACCCCGACTAGAAGCGGACGAGCAGTACTTC. Protein sequence: CASTPRLEADEQYF.

In its sample, this clonotype was seen many times. V usage is TRBV3-1 and J usage is TRBJ2-7, with 10 bases aligning to TRBD1. The germline V gene has CDR1 LGHDT and CDR2 YNNKEL (reference sequence). The CDR3 covers 13 residues. V was clipped by 8 bases and J by 5 bases; unmatched bases: 6. CDR3 bases: TGTGCCAGCGAGGGACAGGGGCCCAACGAGCAGTACTTC. Translation gives CASEGQGPNEQYF.

This sequence joins TRBV7-2 and TRBJ2-3; D tentatively reads TRBD1 or TRBD2 (5 bases each). Trimming removed 0 bases at V and 2 bases at J, with 9 bases between. Germline loops: CDR1 SGHTA, CDR2 FQGNSA. The CDR3 totals 15 residues. CDR3 bases: TGTGCCAGCAGCTTAGCGGGACCTAACACAGATACGCAGTATTTT. The encoded protein is CASSLAGPNTDTQYF.

V is TRBV9 and J is TRBJ2-5; possibly TRBD1 or TRBD2 for D (6 bases each). Trimming shortened V by 0 bases and J by 7 bases, and 16 bases separated the two germline ends. The CDR3 totals 15 residues. The germline gives CDR1 SGDLS, CDR2 YYNGEE. The CDR3 nucleotides are TGTGCCAGCAGCGTAGGGGGGGACACGGCAGGGACCCAGTACTTC. It encodes CASSVGGDTAGTQYF.

This clonotype was seen at least ten times. The CDR3 bases are TGTGCCAGCAGTTATCTACAGGCTAATTCACCCCTCCACTTT. As protein: CASSYLQANSPLHF. The J gene is TRBJ1-6, the V gene TRBV6-2 or TRBV6-3; weak D call: TRBD1 (5 bases). The CDR3 sequence is 14 residues long. The V end was cut by 3 bases, the J end by 6 bases, with 9 bases between. Germline CDR1 reads MNHEY; CDR2 reads SVGEGT.

V is TRBV18 and J is TRBJ2-3; D is perhaps TRBD2 (6 bases). The V and J ends lost 3 bases and 3 bases respectively, with 10 bases between them. CDR3 length: 14 amino acids. Germline loops: CDR1 KGHSH, CDR2 LQKENI. CDR3 amino acids: CASSPRGGTDTQYF. The CDR3 DNA is TGTGCCAGCTCACCGCGGGGCGGAACAGATACGCAGTATTTT.

This clonotype was seen just once. This may be a read error: a much more frequent sequence differs by one nucleotide. This chain joins TRBV28 and TRBJ1-2, with D unresolved. The CDR3 length is 12 residues. Trimming removed 3 bases at V and 4 bases at J, with 6 bases between. The germline gives CDR1 MDHEN, CDR2 SYDVKM. The CDR3 loop is CASSFGVYGYTF. In DNA form, the CDR3 reads TGTGCCAGCAGTTTTGGCGTCTATGGCTACACCTTC.

This clonotype was seen only a few times. The CDR3 sequence: CASSADRGGNTEAFF. As DNA, the CDR3 is TGTGCCAGCAGCGCCGACAGGGGCGGGAACACTGAAGCTTTCTTT. The J gene is TRBJ1-1, the V gene TRBV11-2, with 8 positions matching TRBD1. Germline CDR1 is SGHAT and CDR2 is FQNNGV. Trimming removed 5 bases from V and 1 base from J; junction bases left unmatched: 6. CDR3 size: 15 residues.

About this clonotype: It is likely a read error, because the conserved phenylalanine at the end of the CDR3 is missing. The rearrangement links TRBV27 to TRBJ2-7; D unresolved. Germline V gene data show CDR1 as MNHEY and CDR2 as SMNVEV (reference sequence). This CDR3 is 13 amino acids long. Trimming took 2 bases from V and 2 from J, leaving 7 bases between them. The DNA of the CDR3 is TGTGCCAGCAGTTTAAACCGCGCCTACGAGCAGTACCTC. Translation gives CASSLNRAYEQYL.

The chain recombines TRBV4-1 with TRBJ2-5; tentatively, D is TRBD2 (5 bases). This CDR3 comprises 17 residues. Germline V gene lookup returns CDR1 MGHRA and CDR2 YSYEKL. Deletions cut 2 bases from V and 3 bases from J, with 19 bases between. This CDR3 reads CASSQLVSSDEKETQYF. Here the CDR3 DNA reads TGCGCCAGCAGCCAACTGGTCAGTAGCGACGAAAAAGAGACCCAGTACTTC.

This clonotype was counted at least ten times. This chain uses TRBV9 with TRBJ2-5, with D possibly matching TRBD2 (7 bases). The CDR3 runs to 16 residues. Germline-derived CDR1 and CDR2 are SGDLS and YYNGEE. V shed 4 bases and J shed 5 bases, with 21 bases lying between them. The CDR3 nucleotides read TGTGCCAGCAGCCCTGGGAGGGGGTTTAATGAGGAGACCCAGTACTTC. This codes for CASSPGRGFNEETQYF.

In this sample, this clonotype turned up many times. V usage is TRBV5-6 and J usage is TRBJ2-7; tentative D call: TRBD1 (6 bases). The V end was cut by 4 bases, the J end by 6 bases, with 20 bases between. The length of the CDR3 is 15 residues. CDR1 is SGHDT and CDR2 is YYEEEE in the germline V gene. This chain's CDR3 is CASSVRDIHITEQYF. The CDR3 nucleotides read TGTGCCAGCAGCGTCCGGGACATTCATATTACCGAGCAGTACTTC.

Concerning this clonotype itself: With a far larger clone one base away, a read error is the likely cause. The rearrangement joins TRBV7-9 to TRBJ1-5; unclear D gene. The end of the DNA fits TRBJ2-3 better, so the J call may be wrong. Germline assignment: CDR1 SEHNR and CDR2 FQNEAQ (reference sequence). The CDR3 totals 13 residues. CDR3 in amino acids: CASSLGQDQPQYF. CDR3 coding DNA: TGTGCCAGCAGCTTAGGGCAAGATCAGCCCCAGTATTTT.

V is TRBV7-2 and J is TRBJ1-2, with 7 bases lining up with TRBD1. The V segment lost 6 bases and the J segment 8 bases; nucleotides outside the gene matches: 9. This CDR3 has 13 amino acids. Germline V lookup: CDR1 SGHTA, CDR2 FQGNSA. Written as DNA, the CDR3 is TGTGCCAGCAGGACAGGGCCGACGGCGGGCTACACCTTC. This translates into CASRTGPTAGYTF.

This clonotype was seen repeatedly, ten times or more. J is TRBJ1-1 and V is TRBV5-6, with D possibly matching TRBD1 (6 bases). V lost 4 bases and J lost 1, with 14 bases in between. Germline CDR1 reads SGHDT; CDR2 reads YYEEEE. The CDR3 length is 15 residues. In DNA, the CDR3 is TGTGCCAGCAGCGGGTACGGACAGTGGAACACTGAAGCTTTCTTT. This encodes CASSGYGQWNTEAFF.

The chain joins TRBV20-1 to TRBJ2-7; D possibly corresponds to TRBD1 (5 bases). The CDR3 runs to 13 residues. CDR1 and CDR2 from the germline V gene are DFQATT and SNEGSKA (reference sequence). The germline V and J ends were trimmed by 5 bases and 3 bases, with 14 bases remaining between them. The CDR3 DNA is TGCAGTGCTTATTCACAGGAAAGCTACGAGCAGTACTTC. Translating gives CSAYSQESYEQYF.

The table lists this clonotype with many counts. The rearrangement joins TRBV28 to TRBJ2-7, with D maybe TRBD1 (7 bases). The CDR3 spans 16 residues. Germline loops: CDR1 MDHEN, CDR2 SYDVKM. V was pared by 3 bases and J by 4 bases, with 19 bases between. CDR3 DNA: TGTGCCAGCAGTTTGGGACTCAGGGGGGCCCAATACGAGCAGTACTTC. Translating gives CASSLGLRGAQYEQYF.

J is TRBJ1-5 and V is TRBV19; tentative D call: TRBD1 (5 bases). Deletions cut 3 bases from V and 0 bases from J, with 9 bases between. The germline gives CDR1 LNHDA, CDR2 SQIVND (reference sequence). This CDR3 spans 15 amino acids. CDR3 coding DNA: TGTGCCAGTAGTATGCTCGGGGCTAGCAATCAGCCCCAGCATTTT. This sequence encodes CASSMLGASNQPQHF. Full variable domain (missing parts from reference TRBV19 and TRBJ1-5): DGGITQSPKYLFRKEGQNVTLSCEQNLNHDAMYWYRQDPGQGLRLIYYSQIVNDFQKGDIAEGYSVSREKKESFPLTVTSAQKNPTAFYLCASSMLGASNQPQHFGDGTRLSIL.

This chain uses TRBV18 with TRBJ2-7; weak D call: TRBD2 (7 bases). CDR3 length: 15 residues. Germline values: CDR1 KGHSH, CDR2 LQKENI. Trimming left V 3 bases short and J 1 base short, with 13 bases between. Here the CDR3 DNA reads TGTGCCAGCTCACCGGCGAGGGGGGGATCCTACGAGCAGTACTTC. Protein sequence: CASSPARGGSYEQYF.

V is TRBV19 and J is TRBJ1-1; D unresolved. This CDR3 contains 13 residues. Per the germline V gene, CDR1 is LNHDA and CDR2 is SQIVND (reference sequence). Trimming removed 3 bases from V and 3 bases from J, with 8 bases in between. CDR3 loop: CASSIGRDTEAFF. The CDR3 nucleotides read TGTGCCAGTAGTATTGGAAGGGACACTGAAGCTTTCTTT.